A selection of T cell receptor beta chains follows, all from one sample in a study of T cells expressing NK-cell markers. One entry per CDR3 protein, without DNA, is what TCRdb gives after re-calling the 5' RACE reads. Here the sample table reports hundreds of thousands of distinct CDR3 sequences. Sequences were obtained from blood T cells: a sorted CD56 or NKG2C T cell subset, CD4+ or CD8+ T cells, or bulk PBMC T cells (not recorded which). The origin of the receptors is a man aged 18-70 years in good health. Both conserved end residues are part of each CDR3. The order of the fields is J gene, V gene, CDR3 protein.

J: TRBJ1-1; V: TRBV3-1; CDR3: CASSQDFWEDTEAFF
J: TRBJ1-5; V: TRBV5-5; CDR3: CASSPTTGRGRDQPQHF
J: TRBJ1-3; V: TRBV3-1; CDR3: CASSHGDRAHSGNTIYF
J: TRBJ1-2; V: TRBV6-1; CDR3: CASSKGHHNPYGYTF
J: TRBJ1-6; V: TRBV12-3/TRBV12-4; CDR3: CASSGQGLGSPLHF
J: TRBJ1-1; V: TRBV15; CDR3: CATSRVVQGAEAFF
J: TRBJ2-5; V: TRBV6-1; CDR3: CASSVVDRAQTQYF
J: TRBJ1-2; V: TRBV6-6; CDR3: CASSYSVFYGYTF
J: TRBJ1-2; V: TRBV15; CDR3: CATSRADTGWTGGNYGYTF
J: TRBJ1-1; V: TRBV5-1; CDR3: CASSLGDLTSNTEAFF